The T cell receptor (beta chain) described here comes from a study of molecular identifiers for immune sequencing clone quantification. Sorted naive CD8 T cells were those defined as CD8+CD4-CCR7+CD45RA+. This clonotype was seen many times. Using its own MiXCR run on the PCR reads, TCRdb lists one record per CDR3 protein. Of about 640,000 distinct CDR3 sequences in the sample, about 20% were seen once. The sequenced material came from naive CD8+ T cells from blood, with Jurkat cell RNA spiked in. Stated subset: FACS-sorted CD8+CD4-CCR7+CD45RA+ naive T cells. This clonotype originated in a human donor in good health. Some libraries in this study had Jurkat cell RNA spiked in.

The CDR3 reads CSARDQGQSFYEQYF. The CDR3, as DNA: TGCAGTGCTAGAGACCAGGGACAGTCTTTCTACGAGCAGTACTTC. The chain joins TRBV20-1 to TRBJ2-7, with 7 bases that match TRBD1. The germline V gene has CDR1 DFQATT and CDR2 SNEGSKA (reference sequence). There are 15 residues in the CDR3. The trim removed 0 bases at V and 3 bases at J, leaving 8 bases unmatched.